This entry lists 11 T cell receptor beta chains sequenced from one sample in a study of T cells in Graves' hyperthyroidism and ophthalmopathy. The CDR3 regions of TCR beta were amplified from RNA transcripts. When the TCR CDR3 underwent first-round RT-PCR, the HTBI primer set was used. TCRdb redid the calling of the multiplex PCR reads with MiXCR, one entry per CDR3 protein. The data show around 260,000 distinct CDR3 sequences, 25% to 30% seen once. Sequences were obtained from blood. All receptors derive from a man aged 35 to 55 with Graves' hyperthyroidism that later progressed to Graves' ophthalmopathy.

This clonotype showed up many times. The V and J genes are TRBV20-1 and TRBJ1-2, with 7 bases fitting TRBD1. Germline CDR1 reads DFQATT; CDR2 reads SNEGSKA (reference sequence). The CDR3 totals 12 residues. The V and J ends lost 6 bases and 5 bases, in that order; junction bases with no gene match: 6. The CDR3 is CSAFDREYGYTF. DNA of the CDR3: TGCAGTGCGTTTGACAGGGAGTATGGCTACACCTTC.

This clonotype was detected many times. The chain is built from TRBV5-1 and TRBJ2-7, with 8 bases matching TRBD1. The junction had 12 bases not matched to a gene; V was cut back by 3 bases and J by 4 bases. Per the germline V gene, CDR1 is SGHRS and CDR2 is YFSETQ. The CDR3 has 16 amino acids. The CDR3: CASSSRRQGRAYEQYF. Written as DNA, the CDR3 is TGCGCCAGCAGCTCTCGAAGACAGGGGCGTGCATACGAGCAGTACTTC.

The V call is TRBV28, the J call TRBJ1-1; weak D call: TRBD1 (5 bases). The CDR3 runs to 13 residues. Trimming took off 6 bases at V and 0 bases at J, with 8 bases between the two ends. Germline CDR1 is MDHEN and CDR2 is SYDVKM. CDR3 bases: TGTGCCAGCAGGACAGCCTTGAACACTGAAGCTTTCTTT. Protein: CASRTALNTEAFF.

This clonotype has a count of ten or more. This chain links TRBV6-5 with TRBJ2-7; TRBD1 agrees at 8 bases. Trimming cost V 6 bases and J 2 bases; bases outside gene matches: 9. This CDR3 has 15 amino acids. The V gene's germline CDR1 is MNHEY and CDR2 SVGAGI. The CDR3 nucleotides are TGTGCCAGCAGAGCGCCGAAGGGACAGGCCTACGAGCAGTACTTC. This encodes CASRAPKGQAYEQYF.

This sequence joins TRBV20-1 and TRBJ2-5; possible D gene TRBD2, 5 bases. The length of the CDR3 is 12 residues. CDR1 DFQATT and CDR2 SNEGSKA come from the germline V gene (reference sequence). Trimming shortened V by 6 bases and J by 5 bases, and 13 bases separated the two germline ends. The CDR3 DNA follows: TGCAGTGCCCCTCGGGGTTATGAGACCCAGTACTTC. It yields the protein CSAPRGYETQYF.

In this sample, this clonotype turned up many times. This chain uses TRBV7-9 with TRBJ2-1, with D unresolved. The V end lost 5 bases, the J end lost 5 bases, and 13 bases lay between the germline ends. This CDR3 comprises 14 residues. Germline assignment: CDR1 SEHNR and CDR2 FQNEAQ (reference sequence). The CDR3 loop is CASSTLAGNNEQFF. For the CDR3, the DNA is TGTGCCAGCAGCACCCTGGCAGGTAACAATGAGCAGTTCTTC.

The V and J genes are TRBV28 and TRBJ1-5; possible D gene TRBD1, 6 bases. Trimming cost V 2 bases and J 10 bases, with 18 bases left between them. This CDR3 region has 15 residues. Germline V gene lookup returns CDR1 MDHEN and CDR2 SYDVKM. The CDR3 loop reads CASSLRDTGIGPQHF. The CDR3 region has the DNA TGTGCCAGCAGTTTAAGGGACACCGGAATTGGCCCCCAGCATTTT. Using reference TRBV28 and TRBJ1-5 for the parts outside the CDR3, the full variable domain is DVKVTQSSRYLVKRTGEKVFLECVQDMDHENMFWYRQDPGLGLRLIYFSYDVKMKEKGDIPEGYSVSREKKERFSLILESASTNQTSMYLCASSLRDTGIGPQHFGDGTRLSIL.

This clonotype was counted only a few times. This chain connects TRBV5-5 to TRBJ2-2, with no clear D. Trimming cost V 0 bases and J 2 bases, with 8 bases left between them. Germline V lookup: CDR1 SGHKS, CDR2 YYEKEE (reference sequence). CDR3 length equals 15 residues. The CDR3 sequence: CASSLDWLNTGELFF. CDR3 in DNA: TGTGCCAGCAGCTTGGATTGGCTAAACACCGGGGAGCTGTTTTTT.

This clonotype was counted at least ten times. This chain uses TRBV19 with TRBJ1-1; 7 positions match TRBD1. Germline V gene sequence: CDR1 LNHDA, CDR2 SQIVND (reference sequence). V was pared by 5 bases and J by 4 bases, with 4 bases of the junction left unmatched. This CDR3 spans 13 amino acids. CDR3 in DNA: TGTGCCAGTAGTTCGACAGGGCGCACTGAAGCTTTCTTT. This translates into CASSSTGRTEAFF. The entire variable domain, with the rest obtained from reference TRBV19 and TRBJ1-1, is as follows: DGGITQSPKYLFRKEGQNVTLSCEQNLNHDAMYWYRQDPGQGLRLIYYSQIVNDFQKGDIAEGYSVSREKKESFPLTVTSAQKNPTAFYLCASSSTGRTEAFFGQGTRLTVV.

The V call is TRBV28, the J call TRBJ2-5; TRBD1 agrees at 10 bases. The CDR3 contains 14 residues. CDR1 and CDR2 from the germline V gene are MDHEN and SYDVKM. The J segment lost 6 bases and the V segment lost 6 bases, leaving 7 bases of the junction unmatched. CDR3 nucleotide sequence: TGTGCCAGCAGCTCGACAGGGGGCCTGCAGACCCAGTACTTC. This sequence encodes CASSSTGGLQTQYF.

The CDR3 loop reads CATSDRSGRKDTGELFF. DNA of the CDR3: TGTGCCACCAGTGACCGTAGCGGGAGAAAGGATACCGGGGAGCTGTTTTTT. The rearrangement joins TRBV24-1 to TRBJ2-2; 9 bases match TRBD2. J gave up 5 bases and V 4 bases, and 10 bases lay outside the gene matches. The CDR3 totals 17 residues. Germline CDR1 is KGHDR and CDR2 is SFDVKD.